The T cell receptor beta chain described here comes from a study of beta chain features in type 1 diabetes. The CDR3 contains 13 residues. Germline-derived CDR1 and CDR2 are SGHTS and YDEGEE. Trimming left V 2 bases short and J 2 bases short, with 7 bases between. This clone has more than one count but fewer than ten. Its antigen remains unidentified. The authors reverse transcribed all of the isolated RNA, so sequencing captured expressed TCRB transcripts. Data came from immunoSEQ multiplex PCR; TCRdb stores just in-frame clones and leaves some out. Altogether over 650,000 clones are present, about an eighth being singletons, with the ten largest covering approximately 0.043%. Whole-study results and caveats: Type 1 diabetes patients had moderately but significantly shorter TCRB CDR3s in all four CD4+ subsets. Type 1 diabetes patients showed fewer insertions and more deletions at VDJ junctions.

The receptor comes from a man younger than 30 with type 1 diabetes. The rearrangement joins TRBV5-8 to TRBJ1-2; D is unclear. The material sequenced was naive CD4+ T cells from blood. CDR3 DNA: TGTGCCAGCAGCTTTCAGATCAACTATGGCTACACCTTC. This translates into CASSFQINYGYTF.